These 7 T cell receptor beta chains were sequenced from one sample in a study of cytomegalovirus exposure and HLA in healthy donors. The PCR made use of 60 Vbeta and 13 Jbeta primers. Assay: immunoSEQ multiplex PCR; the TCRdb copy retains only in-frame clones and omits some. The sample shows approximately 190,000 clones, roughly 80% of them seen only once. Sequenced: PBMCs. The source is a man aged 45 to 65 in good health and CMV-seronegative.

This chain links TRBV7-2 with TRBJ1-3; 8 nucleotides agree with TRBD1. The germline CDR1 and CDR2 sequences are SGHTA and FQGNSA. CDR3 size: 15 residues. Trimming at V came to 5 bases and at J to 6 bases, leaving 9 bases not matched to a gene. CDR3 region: CASSLRGQGKNTIYF. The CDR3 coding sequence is TGTGCCAGCAGCCTTAGAGGACAGGGTAAAAACACCATATATTTT. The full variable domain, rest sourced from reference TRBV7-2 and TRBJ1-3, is GAGVSQSPSNKVTEKGKDVELRCDPISGHTALYWYRQSLGQGLEFLIYFQGNSAPDKSGLPSDRFSAERTGGSVSTLTIQRTQQEDSAVYLCASSLRGQGKNTIYFGEGSWLTVV.

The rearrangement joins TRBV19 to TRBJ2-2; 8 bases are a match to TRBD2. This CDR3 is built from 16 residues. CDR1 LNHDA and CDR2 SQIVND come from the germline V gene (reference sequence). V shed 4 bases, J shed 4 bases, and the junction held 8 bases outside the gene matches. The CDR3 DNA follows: TGTGCCAGTAGTAAATGGACTAGCTCTTCCACCGGGGAGCTGTTTTTT. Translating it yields CASSKWTSSSTGELFF. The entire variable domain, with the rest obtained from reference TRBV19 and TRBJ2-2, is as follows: DGGITQSPKYLFRKEGQNVTLSCEQNLNHDAMYWYRQDPGQGLRLIYYSQIVNDFQKGDIAEGYSVSREKKESFPLTVTSAQKNPTAFYLCASSKWTSSSTGELFFGEGSRLTVL.

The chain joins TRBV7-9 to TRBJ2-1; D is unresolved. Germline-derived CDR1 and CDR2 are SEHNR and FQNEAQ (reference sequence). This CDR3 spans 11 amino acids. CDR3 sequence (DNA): TGTTCCACCCAGGCCTACAATGAGCAGTTCTTC. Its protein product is CSTQAYNEQFF.

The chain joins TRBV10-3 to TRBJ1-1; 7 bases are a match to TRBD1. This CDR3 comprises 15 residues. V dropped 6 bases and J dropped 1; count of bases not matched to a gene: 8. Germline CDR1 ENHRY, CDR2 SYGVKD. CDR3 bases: TGTGCCATCAGGGACAGGCGAGAAACGAACACTGAAGCTTTCTTT. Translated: CAIRDRRETNTEAFF.

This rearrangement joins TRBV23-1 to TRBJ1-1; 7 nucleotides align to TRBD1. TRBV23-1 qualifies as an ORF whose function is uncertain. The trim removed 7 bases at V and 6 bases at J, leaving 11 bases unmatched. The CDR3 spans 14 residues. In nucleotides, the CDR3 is TGCGCCAGCACAACAGGGGCGGAGGACCCTGAAGCTTTCTTT. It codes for CASTTGAEDPEAFF.

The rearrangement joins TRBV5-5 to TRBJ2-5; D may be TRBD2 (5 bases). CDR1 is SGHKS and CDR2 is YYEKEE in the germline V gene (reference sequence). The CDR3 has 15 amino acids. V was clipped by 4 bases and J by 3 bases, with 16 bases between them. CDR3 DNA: TGTGCCAGCAGCAAAAGCGGCAAACTCGAAGAGACCCAGTACTTC. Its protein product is CASSKSGKLEETQYF.

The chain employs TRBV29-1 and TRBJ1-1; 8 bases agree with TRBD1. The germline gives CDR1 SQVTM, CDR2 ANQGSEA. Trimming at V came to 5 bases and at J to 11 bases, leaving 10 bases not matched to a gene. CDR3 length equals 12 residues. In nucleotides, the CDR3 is TGCAGCGTTTCGACAGGGGAACGGGAGGCTTTCTTT. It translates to CSVSTGEREAFF.